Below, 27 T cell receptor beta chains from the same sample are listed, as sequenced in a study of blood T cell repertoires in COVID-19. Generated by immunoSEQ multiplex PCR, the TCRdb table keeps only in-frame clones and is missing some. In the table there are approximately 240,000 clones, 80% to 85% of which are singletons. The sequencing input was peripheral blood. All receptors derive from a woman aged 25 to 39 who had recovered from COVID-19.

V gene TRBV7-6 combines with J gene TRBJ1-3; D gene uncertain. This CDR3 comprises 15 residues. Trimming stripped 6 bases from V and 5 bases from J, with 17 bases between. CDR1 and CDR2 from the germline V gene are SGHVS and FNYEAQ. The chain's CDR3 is CASRLTRLSRNTIYF. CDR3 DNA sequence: TGTGCCAGCAGGCTGACAAGGTTATCGAGAAACACCATATATTTT.

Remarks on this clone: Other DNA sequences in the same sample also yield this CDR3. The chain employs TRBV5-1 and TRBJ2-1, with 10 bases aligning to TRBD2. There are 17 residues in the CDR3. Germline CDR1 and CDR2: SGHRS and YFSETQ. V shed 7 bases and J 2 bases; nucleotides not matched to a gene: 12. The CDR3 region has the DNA TGCGCCAGCTCCGGGGGCCTAGCGGGAGATGCCTACAATGAGCAGTTCTTC. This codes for CASSGGLAGDAYNEQFF.

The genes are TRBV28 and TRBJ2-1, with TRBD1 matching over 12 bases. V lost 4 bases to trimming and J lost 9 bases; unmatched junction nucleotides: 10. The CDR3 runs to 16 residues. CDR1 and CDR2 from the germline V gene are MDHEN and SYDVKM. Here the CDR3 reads CASSSPGTGGFSEQFF. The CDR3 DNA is TGTGCCAGCAGTTCACCCGGGACAGGGGGCTTCAGTGAGCAGTTCTTC.

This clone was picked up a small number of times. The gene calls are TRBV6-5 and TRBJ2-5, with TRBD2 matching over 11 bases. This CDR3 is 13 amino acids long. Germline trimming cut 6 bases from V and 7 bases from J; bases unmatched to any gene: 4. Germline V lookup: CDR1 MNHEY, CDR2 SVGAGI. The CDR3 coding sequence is TGTGCCAGCAGCATAGCGGGAGGGGGGACCCAGTACTTC. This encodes CASSIAGGGTQYF.

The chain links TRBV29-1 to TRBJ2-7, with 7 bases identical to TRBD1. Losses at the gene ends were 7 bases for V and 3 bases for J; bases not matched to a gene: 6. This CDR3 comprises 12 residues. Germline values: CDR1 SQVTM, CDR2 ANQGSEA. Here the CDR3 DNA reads TGCAGCGCCAGGGACAGAATCTACGAGCAGTACTTC. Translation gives CSARDRIYEQYF.

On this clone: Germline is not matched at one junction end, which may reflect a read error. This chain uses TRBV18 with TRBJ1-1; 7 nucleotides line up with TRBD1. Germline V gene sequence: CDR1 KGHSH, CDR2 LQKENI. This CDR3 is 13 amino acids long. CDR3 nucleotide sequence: TGTGCCAGCTCACAACCGACAGGGACTGACGCTTTCTTT. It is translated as CASSQPTGTDAFF.

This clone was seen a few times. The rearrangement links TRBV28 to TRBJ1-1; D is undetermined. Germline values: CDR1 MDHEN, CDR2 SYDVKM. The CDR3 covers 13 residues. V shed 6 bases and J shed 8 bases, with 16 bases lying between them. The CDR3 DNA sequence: TGTGCCAGCAGCCCGTTGGGCCTTAGGGAAGCTTTCTTT. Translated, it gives CASSPLGLREAFF.

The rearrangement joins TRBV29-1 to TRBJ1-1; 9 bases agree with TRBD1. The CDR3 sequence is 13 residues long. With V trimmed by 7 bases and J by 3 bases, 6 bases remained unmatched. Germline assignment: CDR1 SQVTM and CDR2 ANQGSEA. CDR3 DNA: TGCAGCGCGGGACAGGGTTGGGACACTGAAGCTTTCTTT. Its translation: CSAGQGWDTEAFF.

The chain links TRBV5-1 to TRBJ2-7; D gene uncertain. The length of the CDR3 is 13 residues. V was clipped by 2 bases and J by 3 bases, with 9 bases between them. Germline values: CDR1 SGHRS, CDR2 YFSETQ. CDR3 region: CASSFENVYEQYF. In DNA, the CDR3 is TGCGCCAGCAGCTTCGAGAATGTCTACGAGCAGTACTTC.

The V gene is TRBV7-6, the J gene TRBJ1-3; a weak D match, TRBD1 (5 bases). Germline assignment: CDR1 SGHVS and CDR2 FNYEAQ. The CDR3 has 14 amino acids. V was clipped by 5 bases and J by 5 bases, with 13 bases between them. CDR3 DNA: TGTGCCAGCAGCCACCGGGGGTTAAGAAACACCATATATTTT. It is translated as CASSHRGLRNTIYF. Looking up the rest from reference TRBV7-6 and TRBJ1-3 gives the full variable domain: GAGVSQSPRYKVTKRGQDVALRCDPISGHVSLYWYRQALGQGPEFLTYFNYEAQQDKSGLPNDRFSAERPEGSISTLTIQRTEQRDSAMYRCASSHRGLRNTIYFGEGSWLTVV.

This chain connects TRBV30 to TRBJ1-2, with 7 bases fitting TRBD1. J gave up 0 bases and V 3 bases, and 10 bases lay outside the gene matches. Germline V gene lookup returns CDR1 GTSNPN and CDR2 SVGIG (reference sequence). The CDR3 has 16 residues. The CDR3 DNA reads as TGTGCCTGGAGGACAAATCCGGGACAGACTAACTATGGCTACACCTTC. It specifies CAWRTNPGQTNYGYTF.

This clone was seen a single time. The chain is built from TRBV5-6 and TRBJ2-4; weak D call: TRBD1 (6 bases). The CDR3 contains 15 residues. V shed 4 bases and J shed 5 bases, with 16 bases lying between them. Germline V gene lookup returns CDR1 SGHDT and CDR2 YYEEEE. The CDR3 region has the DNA TGTGCCAGCAGCAAACTCCGGGACACTCAAAACATTCAGTACTTC. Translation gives CASSKLRDTQNIQYF.

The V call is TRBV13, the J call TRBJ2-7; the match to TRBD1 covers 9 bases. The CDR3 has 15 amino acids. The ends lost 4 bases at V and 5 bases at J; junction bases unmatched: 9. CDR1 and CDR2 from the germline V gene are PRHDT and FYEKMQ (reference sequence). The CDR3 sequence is CASSSYRGRPHEQYF. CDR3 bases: TGTGCCAGCAGCTCCTACAGGGGGCGCCCCCACGAGCAGTACTTC. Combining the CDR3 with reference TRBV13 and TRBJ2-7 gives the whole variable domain AAGVIQSPRHLIKEKRETATLKCYPIPRHDTVYWYQQGPGQDPQFLISFYEKMQSDKGSIPDRFSAQQFSDYHSELNMSSLELGDSALYFCASSSYRGRPHEQYFGPGTRLTVT.

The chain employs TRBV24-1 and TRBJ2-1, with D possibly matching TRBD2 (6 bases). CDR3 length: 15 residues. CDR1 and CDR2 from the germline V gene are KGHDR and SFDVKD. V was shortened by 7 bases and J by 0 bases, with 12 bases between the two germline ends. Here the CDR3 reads CATSTPGDSYNEQFF. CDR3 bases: TGTGCCACCAGCACCCCGGGGGACTCCTACAATGAGCAGTTCTTC.

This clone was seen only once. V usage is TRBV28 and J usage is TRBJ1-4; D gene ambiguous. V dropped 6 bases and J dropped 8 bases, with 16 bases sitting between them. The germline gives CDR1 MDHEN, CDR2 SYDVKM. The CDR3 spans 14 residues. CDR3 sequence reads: CASSQDSGREKLFF. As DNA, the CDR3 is TGTGCCAGCAGCCAGGATTCGGGGAGGGAAAAACTGTTTTTT.

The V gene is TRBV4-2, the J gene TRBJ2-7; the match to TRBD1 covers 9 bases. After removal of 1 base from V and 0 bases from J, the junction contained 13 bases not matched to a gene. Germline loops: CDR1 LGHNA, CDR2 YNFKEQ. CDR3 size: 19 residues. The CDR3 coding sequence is TGTGCCAGCAGCCAAGTAGGACAGGGGACCTATTCCTTCTCCTACGAGCAGTACTTC. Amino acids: CASSQVGQGTYSFSYEQYF.

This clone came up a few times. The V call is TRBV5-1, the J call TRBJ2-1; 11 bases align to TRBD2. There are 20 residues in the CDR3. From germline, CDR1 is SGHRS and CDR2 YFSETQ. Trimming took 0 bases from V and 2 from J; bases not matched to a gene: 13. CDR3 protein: CASSLASLAGGLGAYNEQFF. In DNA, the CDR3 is TGCGCCAGCAGCTTGGCCTCTCTAGCGGGAGGATTGGGGGCCTACAATGAGCAGTTCTTC.

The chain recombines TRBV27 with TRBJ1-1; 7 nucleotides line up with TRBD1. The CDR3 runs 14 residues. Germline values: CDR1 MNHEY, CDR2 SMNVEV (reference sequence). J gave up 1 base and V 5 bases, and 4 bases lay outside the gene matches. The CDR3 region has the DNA TGTGCCAGCAGTCCGACAGGGCCGAACACTGAAGCTTTCTTT. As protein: CASSPTGPNTEAFF.

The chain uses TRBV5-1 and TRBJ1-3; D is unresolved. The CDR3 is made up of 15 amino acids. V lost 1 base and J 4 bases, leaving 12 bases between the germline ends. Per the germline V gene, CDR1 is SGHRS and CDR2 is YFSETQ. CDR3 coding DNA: TGCGCCAGCAGCTTGTTAGCTCCCACCGGAAACACCATATATTTT. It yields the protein CASSLLAPTGNTIYF.

In DNA, the CDR3 is TGTGCCAGCAGTTACTCTAGGGGACAGGCCTACGAGCAGTACTTC. Protein: CASSYSRGQAYEQYF. This chain connects TRBV6-5 to TRBJ2-7; 8 bases agree with TRBD1. J lost 2 bases, V lost 0 bases, and 3 bases had no gene match. Looked up from germline, CDR1 is MNHEY and CDR2 is SVGAGI. The length of the CDR3 is 15 residues.

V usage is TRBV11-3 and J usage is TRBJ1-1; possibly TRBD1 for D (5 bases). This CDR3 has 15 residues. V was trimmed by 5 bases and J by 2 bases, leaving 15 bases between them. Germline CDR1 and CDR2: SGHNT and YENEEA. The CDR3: CASSPGGGSNTEAFF. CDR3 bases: TGTGCCAGCAGCCCCGGCGGGGGTTCCAACACTGAAGCTTTCTTT.

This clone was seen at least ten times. In DNA form, the CDR3 reads TGTGCCAGCAGTGAAGCCCCCCGGTCGAACACTGAAGCTTTCTTT. It specifies CASSEAPRSNTEAFF. The genes are TRBV2 and TRBJ1-1, with D unclear. The germline V gene has CDR1 SNHLY and CDR2 FYNNEI. Trimming pared 0 bases from V and 1 base from J, leaving 9 bases between. The CDR3 consists of 15 residues.

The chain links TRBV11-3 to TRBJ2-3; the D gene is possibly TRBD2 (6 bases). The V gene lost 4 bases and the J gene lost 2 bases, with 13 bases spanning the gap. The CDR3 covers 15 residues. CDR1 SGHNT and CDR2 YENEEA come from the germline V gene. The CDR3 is CASSSTGLPTDTQYF. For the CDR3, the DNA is TGTGCCAGCAGCTCGACGGGACTCCCCACAGATACGCAGTATTTT.

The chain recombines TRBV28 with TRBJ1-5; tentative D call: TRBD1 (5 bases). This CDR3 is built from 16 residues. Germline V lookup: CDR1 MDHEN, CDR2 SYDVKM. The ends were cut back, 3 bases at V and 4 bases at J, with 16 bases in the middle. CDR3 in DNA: TGTGCCAGCAGTTTGAATGTGTGGACAAGAAATCAGCCCCAGCATTTT. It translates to CASSLNVWTRNQPQHF.

CDR3 sequence: CASSLLEGNQPQHF. The DNA of the CDR3 is TGTGCCAGTAGTCTCTTGGAGGGCAATCAGCCCCAGCATTTT. V usage is TRBV19 and J usage is TRBJ1-5, with D unresolved. CDR1 and CDR2 from the germline V gene are LNHDA and SQIVND (reference sequence). The CDR3 loop spans 14 amino acids. The V and J ends lost 5 bases and 2 bases respectively, with 10 bases between them.

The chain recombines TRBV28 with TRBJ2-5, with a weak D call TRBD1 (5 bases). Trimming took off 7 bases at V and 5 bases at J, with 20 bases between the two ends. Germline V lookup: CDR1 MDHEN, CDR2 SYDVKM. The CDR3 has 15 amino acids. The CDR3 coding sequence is TGTGCCAGCACCCCCTCAGGGCGGTGGGTGGAGACCCAGTACTTC. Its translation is CASTPSGRWVETQYF.

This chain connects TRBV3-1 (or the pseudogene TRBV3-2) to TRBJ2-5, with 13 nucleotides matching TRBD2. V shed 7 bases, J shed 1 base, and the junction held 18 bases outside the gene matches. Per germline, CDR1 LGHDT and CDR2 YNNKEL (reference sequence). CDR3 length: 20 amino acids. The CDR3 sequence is CASTPGTSGIGWRSQETQYF. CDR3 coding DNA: TGTGCCAGCACCCCCGGGACTAGCGGGATTGGGTGGCGAAGCCAAGAGACCCAGTACTTC.